The TCR beta chain described here comes from a study of blood T cell repertoires in COVID-19. Generated by immunoSEQ multiplex PCR, the TCRdb table keeps only in-frame clones and is missing some. The sample has fewer than 350,000 clones; around 86% are singletons. The CDR3 covers 15 residues. V shed 6 bases, J shed 7 bases, and the junction held 10 bases outside the gene matches. Germline V gives CDR1 ENHRY, CDR2 SYGVKD. This study enrolled people aged about 18 to 100 from about two dozen US geographic areas. The rearrangement uses TRBV10-3 and TRBJ1-5; 9 bases agree with TRBD1. The sequence derives from a woman aged 40 to 50 with acute COVID-19. The source material was PBMCs or T cells enriched from blood (not recorded which). CDR3 bases: TGTGCCATCAGGGGCAAACAGGGGGCAGGCCAGCCCCAGCATTTT. Its translation is CAIRGKQGAGQPQHF.